The T cell receptor beta chain under discussion was sequenced for a study of blood T cell repertoires in COVID-19. For the study at large: Donors in the United States, Italy and Spain gave samples during acute or convalescent COVID-19. Nucleic acid was either cDNA or gDNA, and it came from T cells, B-cell-depleted T cells, or PBMCs.

The germline V gene encodes CDR1 MDHEN and CDR2 SYDVKM. Germline trimming cut 1 base from V and 1 base from J; bases unmatched to any gene: 8. The CDR3 covers 18 residues. Per the original data handling: Reference gene primers were amplified, and this amplification served to estimate nucleated cell counts. Method: immunoSEQ multiplex PCR; TCRdb's copy keeps in-frame clones and lacks some. D and trimming were read from the DNA, whereas the V and J calls and clone size are those reported in that table. The repertoire holds 150,000 to 200,000 clones, with just under 90% as singletons. While infection was still active, Seattle patients were enrolled and then followed longitudinally.

This chain joins TRBV28 and TRBJ2-1; 9 bases align to TRBD2. Material: peripheral blood. This receptor was taken from an older woman with COVID-19, enrolled during active disease. CDR3 in DNA: TGTGCCAGCAGTTTATCCTCGCGGGAGGGCCGATCCTACAATGAGCAGTTCTTC. Translation gives CASSLSSREGRSYNEQFF.